The present T cell receptor (beta chain) was sequenced within a study of cytomegalovirus exposure and HLA in healthy donors. Study outcomes and limitations: In a later analysis, specific HLA alleles were associated with approximately 16,000 TCR beta sequences at a 0.05 false discovery rate. Later work showed greater clonal expansion in HLA-associated TCR beta chains than in equally common others. Rare TCR sequences predominated, though certain public TCRs were found in many donors.

The CDR3 is made up of 13 amino acids. Trimming cost V 0 bases and J 4 bases, with 7 bases left between them. Germline V gene lookup returns CDR1 SGHNT and CDR2 YYREEE (reference sequence). A word on this clone: The antigen is undetermined.

With 60 Vbeta and 13 Jbeta primers, the PCR was carried out. In the authors' workflow: Among the unique TCR beta chains that a later analysis counted, about 79 million in all, about 10 million were shared. Some clones are missing from TCRdb's copy, which holds only in-frame ones; the method was immunoSEQ multiplex PCR. That table furnishes V, J and clone size, whereas the DNA furnished D and trimming. The sample carries 35,000 to 55,000 clones, 64% recorded once. This rearrangement joins TRBV5-4 to TRBJ1-2; D not certain. The clonotype originates from a human donor in good health. The sequencing sample was made of PBMCs. In DNA, the CDR3 is TGTGCCAGCAGCTTGGAAATCTTCTATGGCTACACCTTC. Amino acid sequence: CASSLEIFYGYTF. Based on the CDR3 plus reference TRBV5-4 and TRBJ1-2, the full variable domain is ETGVTQSPTHLIKTRGQQVTLRCSSQSGHNTVSWYQQALGQGPQFIFQYYREEENGRGNFPPRFSGLQFPNYSSELNVNALELDDSALYLCASSLEIFYGYTFGSGTRLTVV.